This TCR beta chain was captured in a study of T cells in tuberculosis. Time point: new active TB diagnosis, blood taken before or within 7 days of starting treatment. Generated by immunoSEQ multiplex PCR, the TCRdb table keeps only in-frame clones and is missing some. The top ten hold about 1.5% of the sample, which has some 49,000 clones, 90% to 95% seen once. The receptor was derived from an adult with tuberculosis. The material was PBMCs, obtained at tuberculosis diagnosis.

The CDR3 region has the DNA TGTGCCAGTAGTACCTTGGGACTAGCGGGATCTGAGCAGTTCTTC. Protein product: CASSTLGLAGSEQFF. The V and J genes are TRBV19 and TRBJ2-1; 13 bases line up with TRBD2. The ends lost 4 bases at V and 9 bases at J; junction bases unmatched: 6. This CDR3 region has 15 residues. The germline gives CDR1 LNHDA, CDR2 SQIVND (reference sequence).